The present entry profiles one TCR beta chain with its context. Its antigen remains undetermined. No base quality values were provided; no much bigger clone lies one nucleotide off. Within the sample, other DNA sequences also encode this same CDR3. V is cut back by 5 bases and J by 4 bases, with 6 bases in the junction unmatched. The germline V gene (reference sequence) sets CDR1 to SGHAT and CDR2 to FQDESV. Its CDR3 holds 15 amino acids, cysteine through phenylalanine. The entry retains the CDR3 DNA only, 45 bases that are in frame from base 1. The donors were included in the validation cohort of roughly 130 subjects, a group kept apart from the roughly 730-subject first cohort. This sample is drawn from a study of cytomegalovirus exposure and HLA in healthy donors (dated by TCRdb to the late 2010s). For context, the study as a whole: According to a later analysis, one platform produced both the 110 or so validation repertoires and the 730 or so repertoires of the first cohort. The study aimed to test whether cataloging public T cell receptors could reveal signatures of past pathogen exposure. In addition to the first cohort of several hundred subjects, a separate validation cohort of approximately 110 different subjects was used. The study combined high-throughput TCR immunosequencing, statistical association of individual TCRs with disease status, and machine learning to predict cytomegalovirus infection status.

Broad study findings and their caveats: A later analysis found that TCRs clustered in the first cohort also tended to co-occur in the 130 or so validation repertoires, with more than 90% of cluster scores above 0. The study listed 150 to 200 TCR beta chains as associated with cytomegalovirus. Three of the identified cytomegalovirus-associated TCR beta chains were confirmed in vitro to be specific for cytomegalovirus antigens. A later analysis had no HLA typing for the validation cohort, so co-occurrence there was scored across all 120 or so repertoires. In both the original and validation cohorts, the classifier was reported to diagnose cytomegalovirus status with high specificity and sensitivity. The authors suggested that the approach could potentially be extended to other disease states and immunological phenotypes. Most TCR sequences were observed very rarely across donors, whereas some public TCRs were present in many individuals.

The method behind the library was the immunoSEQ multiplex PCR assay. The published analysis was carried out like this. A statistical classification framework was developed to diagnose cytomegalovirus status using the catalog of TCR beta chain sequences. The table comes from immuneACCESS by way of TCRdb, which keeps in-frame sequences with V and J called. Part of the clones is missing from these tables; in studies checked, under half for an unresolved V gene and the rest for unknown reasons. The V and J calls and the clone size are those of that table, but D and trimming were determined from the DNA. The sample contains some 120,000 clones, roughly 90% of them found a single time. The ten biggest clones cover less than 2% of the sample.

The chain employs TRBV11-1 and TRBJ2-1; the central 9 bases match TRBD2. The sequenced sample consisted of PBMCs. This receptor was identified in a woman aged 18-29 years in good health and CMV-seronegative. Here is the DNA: TGTGCCAGCAGCCATCTAGCGGGACCGTACAATGAGCAGTTCTTC. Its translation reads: CASSHLAGPYNEQFF.